This record concerns one T cell receptor (beta chain) sequence. The assay used deep level. The genomic DNA of each subset was split evenly across several immunoSEQ plates. On sorted subsets, replicate PCRs used 200 to 250 ng DNA, or some 27,000 T cell genomes. Assay: immunoSEQ multiplex PCR; the TCRdb copy retains only in-frame clones and omits some. The sample holds 2,500,000 or so clones, 93% seen once. Donation came from healthy HIV-negative adults that had no recent acute infections or vaccinations. These data are taken from a study of shared clonotypes between healthy human individuals. Trimming removed 2 bases from V and 5 bases from J; junction bases left unmatched: 5. In germline, CDR1 is SGHDN, CDR2 FVKESK. The CDR3 extends over 14 amino acids.

J is TRBJ2-7 and V is TRBV14; 8 bases are a match to TRBD1. Sequenced material: naive CD4+ T cells from PBMCs. Subset noted: CD45RA+ positively selected. This TCR came from a man between 18 and 29 years old in good health. Some clones in this sample may be carry-over from other donors' samples. CDR3 amino acids: CASSQLQGVDEQYF. The CDR3 DNA reads TGTGCCAGCAGCCAATTACAGGGGGTCGACGAGCAGTACTTC.